This TCR beta chain came from a study of vaccination effects on CD4 cells after COVID-19. The study's findings and limits: The authors studied few convalescent patients and collected no early post-infection timepoints. Post-vaccine spike-reactive clones in convalescents were mainly new vaccine-induced clones.

TCRdb's table, derived via immunoSEQ multiplex PCR, lists solely in-frame clones and lacks some. The sample lists about 36,000 clones, over 60% occurring once. For this clone: Its target is unknown.

Sequencing in the ViraFEST assay came after antigen-specific CD4+ T cells had been expanded with viral peptide pools, which were used to stimulate PBMC. Culture proceeded for 10 days, and CD4+ T cells were then isolated. The person had PCR-confirmed SARS-CoV-2 infection between March and December 2020. Wells containing a few million PBMC each were cultured with approximately 9.2 IU/ml IL-2 and about 9.6 ug/ml peptides. IL-2 medium supplanted half the medium on days 3 and 7. The CDR3 has 17 amino acids. Germline V gene lookup returns CDR1 MGHRA and CDR2 YSYEKL. Losses at the gene ends were 1 base for V and 1 base for J; bases not matched to a gene: 4.

Source: CD4+ T cells from PBMCs cultured with HCoV-NL63 spike peptides, taken before COVID-19 vaccination. The chain links TRBV4-1 to TRBJ2-6; the match to TRBD1 covers 7 bases. This TCR was recovered from a human donor who had a prior SARS-CoV-2 infection. The CDR3 coding sequence is TGCGCCAGCAGCCAAGGACCGACAGGGTCTGGGGCCAACGTCCTGACTTTC. This codes for CASSQGPTGSGANVLTF.